These T cell receptor beta chains were read from a single sample in a study of T cell responses to AZD1222 COVID-19 vaccine. TCRdb's copy holds only in-frame clones and misses some; the assay was immunoSEQ multiplex PCR. The sample includes over 100,000 clones, around 90% of them seen just once. This material consisted of peripheral blood, taken on day 0 of AZD1222 vaccination. These receptors all come from an adult in good health. The CDR3 runs from the conserved cysteine through the conserved F or W. The order of the fields is D gene, clone size, V gene, J gene, CDR3 DNA, CDR3 protein. The D gene is left open where the match is weak. Expanded clones get a size class; other rows say once, few or many, or leave the size out.

TRBD1	.	TRBV12-3/TRBV12-4	TRBJ1-2	TGTGCCAGCGGATGGACAGGTGCTGGCTACACCTTC	CASGWTGAGYTF
.	.	TRBV7-3	TRBJ2-3	TGTGCCAGCAGCTTAAGGTGGGGTGATACGCAGTATTTT	CASSLRWGDTQYF
.	.	TRBV11-2	TRBJ2-1	TGTGCCAGCAGCTTCGCGCGAAGCTCCTACAATGAGCAGTTCTTC	CASSFARSSYNEQFF
TRBD1	.	TRBV6-5	TRBJ2-1	TGTGCCAGCAGGTTGACAGGGGCCCCCTGGGGTGAGCAGTTCTTC	CASRLTGAPWGEQFF
TRBD1	.	TRBV5-1	TRBJ1-6	TGCGCCAGCAGCTTAACTACGGGACAGGGGAATTCACCCCTCCACTTT	CASSLTTGQGNSPLHF
.	.	TRBV10-1	TRBJ2-1	TGCGCCAGCAGCAGTGGGACCATCTCCTACAATGAGCAGTTCTTC	CASSSGTISYNEQFF
.	.	TRBV10-2	TRBJ2-7	TGCGCCAGCCAAGAGGGCGGGAACGAGCAGTACTTC	CASQEGGNEQYF
.	.	TRBV12-3/TRBV12-4	TRBJ1-2	TGTGCCAGCAGTACAGAACAGGGATTTGGCTACACCTTC	CASSTEQGFGYTF
.	.	TRBV7-6	TRBJ1-4	TGTGCCAGCAGCTTAGGGTCAGGTGCTAGGGCTAATGAAAAACTGTTTTTT	CASSLGSGARANEKLFF
.	.	TRBV30	TRBJ2-1	TGTGCCTGGACACCTTACAATGAGCAGTTCTTC	CAWTPYNEQFF
.	.	TRBV29-1	TRBJ2-4	TGCAGCGTTGAACTGCCAGGGGGAGGCATTCAGTACTTC	CSVELPGGGIQYF
.	once	TRBV6-5	TRBJ1-1	TGTGCCAGCAGGACGCAGGGGAGGAACACTGAAGCTTTCTTT	CASRTQGRNTEAFF
.	.	TRBV9	TRBJ1-1	TGTGCCAGCAGCGTAGCTTTGGGTTACACTGAAGCTTTCTTT	CASSVALGYTEAFF
TRBD1	.	TRBV4-1	TRBJ2-7	TGCGCCAGCAGCGTAGGGGACAGCTCCTACGAGCAGTACTTC	CASSVGDSSYEQYF
TRBD2	.	TRBV18	TRBJ2-1	TGTGCCAGCTCACCCCGTGCACTAGCGGGAACCAATGAGCAGTTCTTC	CASSPRALAGTNEQFF
.	.	TRBV5-1	TRBJ1-1	TGCGCCAGCAGCCCGTACCATGGCACTGAAGCTTTCTTT	CASSPYHGTEAFF
.	.	TRBV21-1	TRBJ1-3	TGTGCCAGCAGCAAAAGAGGGGGGGCTGGAAACACCATATATTTT	CASSKRGGAGNTIYF
.	once	TRBV19	TRBJ1-4	TGTGCCAGTAGCTCAGGGGCGACTAATGAAAAACTGTTTTTT	CASSSGATNEKLFF
TRBD2	.	TRBV10-3	TRBJ2-7	TGTGCCACGCGGGACTACGCCTACGAGCAGTACTTC	CATRDYAYEQYF
.	.	TRBV27	TRBJ1-1	TGTGCCAGCAGTTTCTCCAGGGTGGGCACTGAAGCTTTCTTT	CASSFSRVGTEAFF
TRBD1	.	TRBV6-5	TRBJ1-6	TGTGCCAGCAGACGCGGACAGGGAATCTCCCCCCTCCACTTT	CASRRGQGISPLHF
.	.	TRBV28	TRBJ2-7	TGTGCCAGCAGTTGGGACAAACAAACCGACGAGCAGTACTTC	CASSWDKQTDEQYF
.	.	TRBV28	TRBJ1-1	TGTGCCAGCACCCTTTGGGGAGGGGGGTCCACTGAAGCTTTCTTT	CASTLWGGGSTEAFF
.	few	TRBV12-3/TRBV12-4	TRBJ1-2	TGTGCCAGCAGTTGGGGAGCTAACTATGGCTACACCTTC	CASSWGANYGYTF
.	.	TRBV28	TRBJ1-5	TGTGCCAGCAGTTACGGCGGCTTTAGCAATCAGCCCCAGCATTTT	CASSYGGFSNQPQHF
.	.	TRBV19	TRBJ1-4	TGTGCCAGTAGTATCCTATACGGGGCCATTCGAGGTGAAAAACTGTTTTTT	CASSILYGAIRGEKLFF
TRBD2	.	TRBV10-1	TRBJ2-1	TGCGCCAGCAGTGGGGCTAGCGGGGGGATCTCCTACAATGAGCAGTTCTTC	CASSGASGGISYNEQFF
.	.	TRBV18	TRBJ1-5	TGTGCCAGCTCAGGAGAAAGCAATCAGCCCCAGCATTTT	CASSGESNQPQHF
.	.	TRBV18	TRBJ1-1	TGTGCCAGCTCCCTAGTCACGGGCACTGAAGCTTTCTTT	CASSLVTGTEAFF
TRBD1	.	TRBV25-1	TRBJ2-7	TGTGCCAGCAGTGGATCGGACAGGGCCGTCTACGAGCAGTACTTC	CASSGSDRAVYEQYF
.	.	TRBV7-3	TRBJ2-3	TGTGCCAGCAGCTCGGAACCCACAGATACGCAGTATTTT	CASSSEPTDTQYF
.	.	TRBV5-8	TRBJ2-5	TGTGCCAGCAGCTTGGTGGGTGGAGAGACCCAGTACTTC	CASSLVGGETQYF
.	.	TRBV10-3	TRBJ1-1	TGTGCCATCAGTGCCGGGGCCAATTCGCGCACTGAAGCTTTCTTT	CAISAGANSRTEAFF
TRBD2	.	TRBV14	TRBJ2-1	TGTGCCAGCAGCCAAGTGGGCCTAGCGGGTGGGGGCAATGAGCAGTTCTTC	CASSQVGLAGGGNEQFF
TRBD1	.	TRBV2	TRBJ1-5	TGTGCCAGCAATTCGGACAGGGCACACAATCAGCCCCAGCATTTT	CASNSDRAHNQPQHF
.	.	TRBV28	TRBJ1-6	TGTGCCAGCCGCGGGGCAGGGAGTTCACCCCTCCACTTT	CASRGAGSSPLHF
.	.	TRBV24-1	TRBJ2-2	TGTGCCACCAGTGATTTGGAGATCGGCACCGGGGAGCTGTTTTTT	CATSDLEIGTGELFF
.	.	TRBV5-4	TRBJ1-3	TGTGCCAGCAGCTTGGACCTCGGGCAGTCTGGAAACACCATATATTTT	CASSLDLGQSGNTIYF
TRBD1	.	TRBV5-1	TRBJ2-2	TGCGCCAGCTCCGGACAGGGGGCATATGGGGAGCTGTTTTTT	CASSGQGAYGELFF
TRBD2	.	TRBV7-3	TRBJ2-3	TGTGCCAGCAGCTTAAGGGTCTCAGGACTAGCGGGAGCTGATACGCAGTATTTT	CASSLRVSGLAGADTQYF
TRBD1	.	TRBV9	TRBJ1-2	TGTGCCAGCAGCGAGGGGACAGCGAGGTACGGCTACACCTTC	CASSEGTARYGYTF